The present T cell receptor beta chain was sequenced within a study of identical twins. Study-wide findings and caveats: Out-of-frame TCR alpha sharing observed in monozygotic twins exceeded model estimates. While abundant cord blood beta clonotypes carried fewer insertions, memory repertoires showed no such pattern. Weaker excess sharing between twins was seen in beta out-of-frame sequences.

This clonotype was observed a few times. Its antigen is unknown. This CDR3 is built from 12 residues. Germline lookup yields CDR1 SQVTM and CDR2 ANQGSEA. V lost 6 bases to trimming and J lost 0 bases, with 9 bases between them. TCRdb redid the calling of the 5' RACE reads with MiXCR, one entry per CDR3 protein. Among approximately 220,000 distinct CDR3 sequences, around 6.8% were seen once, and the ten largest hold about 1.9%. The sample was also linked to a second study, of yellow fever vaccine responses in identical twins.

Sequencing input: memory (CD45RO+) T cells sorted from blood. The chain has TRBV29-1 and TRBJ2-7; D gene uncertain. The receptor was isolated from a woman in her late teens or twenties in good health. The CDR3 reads CSVYGTSYEQYF. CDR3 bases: TGCAGCGTATATGGTACCTCCTACGAGCAGTACTTC.